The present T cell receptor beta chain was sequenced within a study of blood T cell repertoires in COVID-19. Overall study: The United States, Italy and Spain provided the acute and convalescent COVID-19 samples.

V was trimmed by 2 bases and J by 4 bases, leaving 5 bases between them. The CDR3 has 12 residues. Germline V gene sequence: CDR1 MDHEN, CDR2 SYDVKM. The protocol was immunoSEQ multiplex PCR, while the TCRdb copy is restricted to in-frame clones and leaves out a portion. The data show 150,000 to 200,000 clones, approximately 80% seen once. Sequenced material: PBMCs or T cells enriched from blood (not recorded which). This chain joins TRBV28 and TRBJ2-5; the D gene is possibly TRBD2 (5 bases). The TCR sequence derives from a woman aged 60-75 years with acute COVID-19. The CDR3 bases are TGTGCCAGCAGTTTAGAGGGAGAGACCCAGTACTTC. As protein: CASSLEGETQYF.